Below, 25 T cell receptor beta chains from the same sample are listed, as sequenced in a study of cytomegalovirus exposure and HLA in healthy donors. Vbeta (60) and Jbeta (13) primers were used in the PCR. The repertoire was sequenced with immunoSEQ multiplex PCR; TCRdb's copy has only in-frame clones and lacks some. The sample yields some 130,000 clones, 65% to 80% seen once. The specimen was PBMCs. The source of these receptors is a male donor in good health and CMV-seropositive.

The V and J genes are TRBV28 and TRBJ2-5; D may be TRBD1 (5 bases). Germline CDR1 MDHEN, CDR2 SYDVKM. Trimming left V 5 bases short and J 4 bases short, with 26 bases between. The CDR3 sequence is 18 residues long. CDR3 bases: TGTGCCAGCAGTCAACGGTCCTGGGGCTATCAAAGGGGAGAGACCCAGTACTTC. This encodes CASSQRSWGYQRGETQYF.

This clone was detected only a few times. This chain joins TRBV19 and TRBJ2-2; tentatively, D is TRBD2 (6 bases). The germline CDR1 and CDR2 sequences are LNHDA and SQIVND (reference sequence). V was pared by 1 base and J by 4 bases, with 10 bases between. CDR3 length equals 15 residues. CDR3 nucleotides: TGTGCCAGTAGTATAGCTTCGGGAGTCACCGGGGAGCTGTTTTTT. Protein: CASSIASGVTGELFF. Full variable domain (rest looked up from reference TRBV19 and TRBJ2-2): DGGITQSPKYLFRKEGQNVTLSCEQNLNHDAMYWYRQDPGQGLRLIYYSQIVNDFQKGDIAEGYSVSREKKESFPLTVTSAQKNPTAFYLCASSIASGVTGELFFGEGSRLTVL.

This clone was counted between two and nine times. The rearrangement links TRBV14 to TRBJ2-7; tentatively, D is TRBD1 (5 bases). The CDR3 consists of 14 residues. Trimming stripped 3 bases from V and 6 bases from J, with 15 bases between. Germline V gene data show CDR1 as SGHDN and CDR2 as FVKESK. The CDR3, as DNA: TGTGCCAGCAGCCAGCAGGGTAACTCCCTCGAGCAGTACTTC. Encoded protein: CASSQQGNSLEQYF.

The chain uses TRBV9 and TRBJ2-5; possibly TRBD2 for D (6 bases). V was trimmed by 4 bases and J by 0 bases, leaving 19 bases between them. The germline CDR1 and CDR2 sequences are SGDLS and YYNGEE. This CDR3 comprises 17 residues. CDR3 region: CASSKRRGGEDQETQYF. CDR3 nucleotides: TGTGCCAGCAGCAAGAGGAGAGGTGGGGAGGACCAAGAGACCCAGTACTTC. Variable domain in full (rest from reference TRBV9 and TRBJ2-5): DSGVTQTPKHLITATGQRVTLRCSPRSGDLSVYWYQQSLDQGLQFLIQYYNGEERAKGNILERFSAQQFPDLHSELNLSSLELGDSALYFCASSKRRGGEDQETQYFGPGTRLLVL.

The chain links TRBV7-6 to TRBJ2-7; possibly TRBD1 for D (6 bases). Per the germline V gene, CDR1 is SGHVS and CDR2 is FNYEAQ. This CDR3 spans 14 amino acids. V lost 5 bases, J lost 0 bases, and 11 bases lay in between. The CDR3 protein is CASSNRDTSYEQYF. The DNA of the CDR3 is TGTGCCAGCAGCAACCGGGACACCTCCTACGAGCAGTACTTC.

V usage is TRBV6-1 and J usage is TRBJ2-5; tentatively, D is TRBD2 (5 bases). Germline CDR1 and CDR2: MNHNS and SASEGT. The CDR3 is 15 amino acids. Trimming stripped 2 bases from V and 0 bases from J, with 10 bases between. The CDR3 region is CASSEYGLNQETQYF. In nucleotides, the CDR3 is TGTGCCAGCAGTGAATACGGACTGAACCAAGAGACCCAGTACTTC.

This chain connects TRBV7-2 to TRBJ2-7, with TRBD1 matching 8 bases. This CDR3 comprises 16 residues. The V gene's germline CDR1 is SGHTA and CDR2 FQGNSA. J gave up 1 base and V 6 bases, and 11 bases lay outside the gene matches. As DNA, the CDR3 is TGTGCCAGCAGTGGACAGGGAACAGGACATTCCTACGAGCAGTACTTC. It is translated as CASSGQGTGHSYEQYF. The full variable domain, its missing parts supplied by reference TRBV7-2 and TRBJ2-7, is GAGVSQSPSNKVTEKGKDVELRCDPISGHTALYWYRQSLGQGLEFLIYFQGNSAPDKSGLPSDRFSAERTGGSVSTLTIQRTQQEDSAVYLCASSGQGTGHSYEQYFGPGTRLTVT.

V gene TRBV10-3 combines with J gene TRBJ1-4; D remains ambiguous. Germline-derived CDR1 and CDR2 are ENHRY and SYGVKD. The CDR3 has 16 amino acids. V lost 3 bases and J 7 bases, leaving 18 bases between the germline ends. The CDR3 region is CAISETTASLGEKLFF. CDR3 in DNA: TGTGCCATCAGTGAAACAACAGCATCACTCGGTGAAAAACTGTTTTTT.

The CDR3 loop reads CATSASVLNTGELFF. CDR3 coding DNA: TGTGCCACCAGCGCGTCGGTCCTGAACACCGGGGAGCTGTTTTTT. The chain is built from TRBV15 and TRBJ2-2; D remains unclear. The germline V and J ends were trimmed by 5 bases and 1 base, with 11 bases remaining between them. Germline lookup yields CDR1 LNHNV and CDR2 YYDKDF (reference sequence). There are 15 residues in the CDR3. Based on the CDR3 plus reference TRBV15 and TRBJ2-2, the full variable domain is DAMVIQNPRYQVTQFGKPVTLSCSQTLNHNVMYWYQQKSSQAPKLLFHYYDKDFNNEADTPDNFQSRRPNTSFCFLDIRSPGLGDTAMYLCATSASVLNTGELFFGEGSRLTVL.

This clone was seen a handful of times. Its ends do not fully match the called genes, so a read error is possible. The chain combines TRBV4-2 with TRBJ2-6, with D possibly matching TRBD1 (5 bases). The CDR3 extends over 16 amino acids. From germline, CDR1 is LGHNA and CDR2 YNFKEQ. CDR3 protein: CASSQDRTSGANGLTF. CDR3 in DNA: TGTGCCAGCAGCCAAGATCGGACCTCTGGGGCCAACGGCCTGACTTTC.

The V gene is TRBV28, the J gene TRBJ2-5, with D unresolved. Judging by the DNA end, TRBJ2-7 fits better; the J call may be wrong. Per the germline V gene, CDR1 is MDHEN and CDR2 is SYDVKM. This CDR3 contains 13 residues. This chain's CDR3 is CASSNGVSDEQYF. The DNA of the CDR3 is TGTGCCAGCTCCAATGGCGTCAGCGACGAGCAGTACTTC.

V is TRBV2 and J is TRBJ2-2, with 11 bases that match TRBD2. Germline CDR1 and CDR2: SNHLY and FYNNEI. CDR3 length: 15 amino acids. V shed 5 bases and J 5 bases; nucleotides not matched to a gene: 4. CDR3 DNA: TGTGCCAGCAGTCCACTAGCGGGGGCAACCGGGGAGCTGTTTTTT. The encoded protein is CASSPLAGATGELFF.

CDR3 in amino acids: CASSTSCGDLDTEAFF. Here the CDR3 DNA reads TGTGCCAGCAGCACCTCCTGCGGGGACTTGGACACTGAAGCTTTCTTT. This rearrangement joins TRBV21-1 to TRBJ1-1. TRBV21-1 is a known pseudogene. The CDR3 spans 16 residues.

The chain couples TRBV7-9 to TRBJ2-5; perhaps TRBD2 as D (6 bases). The V gene's germline CDR1 is SEHNR and CDR2 FQNEAQ (reference sequence). This CDR3 has 15 amino acids. V was pared by 5 bases and J by 5 bases, with 18 bases between. In DNA, the CDR3 is TGTGCCAGCAGCCCCGCCCTCGGGCTAGCGGAGACCCAGTACTTC. Amino acids: CASSPALGLAETQYF.

This clone was observed a few times. J is TRBJ1-3 and V is TRBV2, with 7 bases that match TRBD1. This CDR3 contains 13 residues. Germline trimming cut 5 bases from V and 2 bases from J; bases unmatched to any gene: 0. Germline assignment: CDR1 SNHLY and CDR2 FYNNEI. The CDR3 DNA sequence: TGTGCCAGCAGTACAGGGGCTGGAAACACCATATATTTT. It is translated as CASSTGAGNTIYF.

The chain combines TRBV5-6 with TRBJ2-1; 9 bases agree with TRBD1. From germline, CDR1 is SGHDT and CDR2 YYEEEE. Trimming removed 6 bases from V and 8 bases from J; junction bases left unmatched: 6. The CDR3 loop spans 13 amino acids. The CDR3 DNA reads as TGTGCCAGCAACAGGGGGCGTTCGGATGAGCAGTTCTTC. Residues: CASNRGRSDEQFF.

The chain recombines TRBV4-2 with TRBJ2-3; 8 bases line up with TRBD2. CDR1 and CDR2 (germline): LGHNA, YNFKEQ. The CDR3 length is 15 residues. The V segment lost 0 bases and the J segment 1 base; nucleotides outside the gene matches: 0. The CDR3 nucleotides read TGTGCCAGCAGCCAAGACGGGGGGGGCACAGATACGCAGTATTTT. It is translated as CASSQDGGGTDTQYF.

This clone has more than one count but fewer than ten. This chain connects TRBV6-5 to TRBJ1-1; D not resolved. V was shortened by 8 bases and J by 4 bases, with 8 bases between the two germline ends. Germline V lookup: CDR1 MNHEY, CDR2 SVGAGI. The CDR3 spans 11 residues. CDR3 DNA sequence: TGTGCCAGCCTCAGTGGCACTGAAGCTTTCTTT. Amino acids: CASLSGTEAFF.

This chain joins TRBV15 and TRBJ1-3, with 9 bases fitting TRBD1. With V trimmed by 5 bases and J by 2 bases, 7 bases remained unmatched. CDR3 length: 16 amino acids. The germline gives CDR1 LNHNV, CDR2 YYDKDF (reference sequence). Here the CDR3 DNA reads TGTGCCACCAGCGTCTTACAGGGGGCGCCTGGAAACACCATATATTTT. It yields the protein CATSVLQGAPGNTIYF.

The chain joins TRBV11-2 to TRBJ2-7; tentative D call: TRBD2 (6 bases). V was trimmed by 3 bases and J by 2 bases, leaving 17 bases between them. The CDR3 covers 16 residues. Germline CDR1 SGHAT, CDR2 FQNNGV. The CDR3 DNA follows: TGTGCCAGCAGCTTCTCACTGGGGGGTGGGGCCTACGAGCAGTACTTC. It yields the protein CASSFSLGGGAYEQYF.

The chain has TRBV19 and TRBJ2-3; TRBD2 matches 9 bases. Unmatched junction bases numbered 11, after V lost 4 bases and J lost 0 bases. The CDR3 is made up of 18 amino acids. Germline V gives CDR1 LNHDA, CDR2 SQIVND (reference sequence). CDR3 residues: CASSRSAGGGTSTDTQYF. The CDR3 DNA is TGTGCCAGTAGTAGATCGGCGGGAGGGGGTACTAGCACAGATACGCAGTATTTT. The complete variable domain, with remaining parts taken from reference TRBV19 and TRBJ2-3, reads DGGITQSPKYLFRKEGQNVTLSCEQNLNHDAMYWYRQDPGQGLRLIYYSQIVNDFQKGDIAEGYSVSREKKESFPLTVTSAQKNPTAFYLCASSRSAGGGTSTDTQYFGPGTRLTVL.

The chain carries TRBV4-1 and TRBJ2-1, with 8 bases lining up with TRBD2. Per germline, CDR1 MGHRA and CDR2 YSYEKL. The CDR3 contains 15 residues. V shed 1 base and J 8 bases; nucleotides not matched to a gene: 7. The CDR3 protein is CASSQARGGSYEQFF. In nucleotides, the CDR3 is TGCGCCAGCAGCCAAGCCCGGGGGGGCAGCTATGAGCAGTTCTTC.

V gene TRBV28 combines with J gene TRBJ2-3; a possible D gene is TRBD2 (6 bases). The CDR3 extends over 16 amino acids. Trimming pared 6 bases from V and 5 bases from J, leaving 21 bases between. The germline V gene encodes CDR1 MDHEN and CDR2 SYDVKM. The CDR3 bases are TGTGCCAGCAGCCTCGAACGGGGGAGGCAAGTAGATACGCAGTATTTT. Protein: CASSLERGRQVDTQYF.

The chain uses TRBV28 and TRBJ1-2, with D perhaps TRBD1 (5 bases). The V gene lost 5 bases and the J gene lost 4 bases, with 14 bases spanning the gap. In germline, CDR1 is MDHEN, CDR2 SYDVKM. This CDR3 has 14 amino acids. The CDR3 DNA follows: TGTGCCAGCAGTCCCTCGGACAAACCCTATGGCTACACCTTC. Translated: CASSPSDKPYGYTF.

The chain joins TRBV19 to TRBJ2-7; 9 positions agree with TRBD1. V was clipped by 3 bases and J by 5 bases; unmatched bases: 2. The CDR3 totals 13 residues. CDR1 LNHDA and CDR2 SQIVND come from the germline V gene (reference sequence). The CDR3 bases are TGTGCCAGTAGTATGACAGGGGGGAACGAGCAGTACTTC. Translating it yields CASSMTGGNEQYF. Full variable domain (missing parts from reference TRBV19 and TRBJ2-7): DGGITQSPKYLFRKEGQNVTLSCEQNLNHDAMYWYRQDPGQGLRLIYYSQIVNDFQKGDIAEGYSVSREKKESFPLTVTSAQKNPTAFYLCASSMTGGNEQYFGPGTRLTVT.